The present entry profiles one T cell receptor beta chain with its context. Its antigen is as yet unknown. This entry belongs to a study of CD8+CD57+ T cells in acquired aplastic anemia. Study background: Each DNA sample taken from sorted CD4+ and CD8+ cells came to about 3.2 ug on average. Researchers reported that healthy donors averaged about 10.8 million reads for CD4+ cells.

The TCR beta profiling, which covered VDJ combination and CDR3 sequence, was carried out using genomic DNA as the template. MiXCR, applied by TCRdb to the reads, yields one record per CDR3 protein. The repertoire holds around 200,000 distinct CDR3 sequences, with around 63% as singletons. CDR3 length equals 14 residues. The germline V and J ends were trimmed by 2 bases and 7 bases, with 13 bases remaining between them. Germline CDR1 and CDR2: SGHRS and YFSETQ. Study outcomes and limitations: CD8+ Simpson's diversity did not differ significantly between patients and controls. Shared by patients and controls, 25 to 30 CD8+ CDR3s were abundant in patients.

This sequence was found in a human donor in good health. The V gene is TRBV5-1, the J gene TRBJ2-1, with a tentative D call TRBD2 (5 bases). Source material: sorted CD4+, CD8+, or CD8+CD57+ T cells (not recorded which) from PBMCs. The CDR3 nucleotides are TGCGCCAGCAGCTTATACCCCTCGGGGAATGAGCAGTTCTTC. Its protein product is CASSLYPSGNEQFF.